This T cell receptor beta chain was recorded in a study of cytomegalovirus exposure and HLA in healthy donors. For this clone: Its antigen is not identified.

A multiplex PCR was run with 60 Vbeta primers and 13 Jbeta primers. The data were produced by immunoSEQ multiplex PCR, yet TCRdb's version contains in-frame clones alone and is incomplete. The sample lists roughly 81,000 clones, 60% to 80% occurring once. The CDR3 loop spans 13 amino acids. V lost 0 bases and J 4 bases, leaving 10 bases between the germline ends. Looked up from germline, CDR1 is SQVTM and CDR2 is ANQGSEA. Study outcomes and limitations: A later analysis linked a missense DCLRE1C variant to TCR beta V- and J-gene trimming. A classifier reportedly called cytomegalovirus status with high sensitivity and specificity. CMV antigen specificity of a few CMV-associated chains was confirmed in vitro. Reports state that TCR beta sequences accurately predicted most subjects' HLA-A and HLA-B alleles.

Sequenced input: PBMCs. The chain links TRBV29-1 to TRBJ2-7; D is uncertain. This sequence originates from a boy younger than 18 in good health and CMV-seronegative. CDR3 sequence reads: CSVEDDNSYEQYF. As DNA, the CDR3 is TGCAGCGTTGAAGATGACAACTCGTACGAGCAGTACTTC.